Included here is one T cell receptor (beta chain) sequence, with context. The sample belongs to a study of blood T cell repertoires in COVID-19. The V and J ends lost 6 bases and 7 bases respectively, with 9 bases between them. The CDR3 is made up of 11 amino acids. CDR1 is MGHDK and CDR2 is SYGVNS in the germline V gene. The repertoire was sequenced with immunoSEQ multiplex PCR; TCRdb's copy has only in-frame clones and lacks some. The sample records about 170,000 clones, around 82% being singletons. What was sequenced was peripheral blood. The sequence derives from a woman of 80 years or more with acute or convalescent COVID-19. This rearrangement joins TRBV25-1 to TRBJ1-1, with a weak D call TRBD1 (5 bases). The CDR3 nucleotides read TGTGCCAGCAGGGGGGGAGTTGAAGCTTTCTTT. Translated, it gives CASRGGVEAFF. The full variable domain, rest sourced from reference TRBV25-1 and TRBJ1-1, is EADIYQTPRYLVIGTGKKITLECSQTMGHDKMYWYQQDPGMELHLIHYSYGVNSTEKGDLSSESTVSRIRTEHFPLTLESARPSHTSQYLCASRGGVEAFFGQGTRLTVV.